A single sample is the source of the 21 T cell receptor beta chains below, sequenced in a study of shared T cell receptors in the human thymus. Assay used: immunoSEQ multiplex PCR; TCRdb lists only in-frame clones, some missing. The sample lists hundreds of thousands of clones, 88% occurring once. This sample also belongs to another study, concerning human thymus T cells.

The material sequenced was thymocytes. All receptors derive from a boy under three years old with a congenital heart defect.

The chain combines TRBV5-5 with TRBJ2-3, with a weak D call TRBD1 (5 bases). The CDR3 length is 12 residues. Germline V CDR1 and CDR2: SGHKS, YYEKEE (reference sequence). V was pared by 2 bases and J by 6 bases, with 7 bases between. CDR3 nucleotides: TGTGCCAGCAGCTTCCAGGGCGATACGCAGTATTTT. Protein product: CASSFQGDTQYF.

The CDR3 sequence: CASSSTSGRGNEQFF. Here the CDR3 DNA reads TGTGCCAGCAGTAGCACTAGCGGGAGAGGAAATGAGCAGTTCTTC. The rearrangement uses TRBV6-4 and TRBJ2-1; 11 nucleotides line up with TRBD2. The CDR3 has 15 amino acids. The J segment lost 7 bases and the V segment lost 5 bases, leaving 7 bases of the junction unmatched. In germline, CDR1 is MRHNA, CDR2 SNTAGT.

CDR3 sequence (DNA): TGTGCCAGCAGCCCCTGGGACAAACTGAGGCACGATGAGCAGTTCTTC. Its translation: CASSPWDKLRHDEQFF. V gene TRBV7-9 combines with J gene TRBJ2-1; TRBD1 is a possible D gene (6 bases). The V end lost 5 bases, the J end lost 8 bases, and 22 bases lay between the germline ends. Germline lookup yields CDR1 SEHNR and CDR2 FQNEAQ (reference sequence). The length of the CDR3 is 16 residues.

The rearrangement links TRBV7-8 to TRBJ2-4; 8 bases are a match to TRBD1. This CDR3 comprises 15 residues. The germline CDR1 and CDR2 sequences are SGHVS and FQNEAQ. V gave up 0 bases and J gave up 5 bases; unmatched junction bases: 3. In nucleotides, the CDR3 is TGTGCCAGCAGCTTAGCCGGACAGGGAGAAAACATTCAGTACTTC. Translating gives CASSLAGQGENIQYF.

CDR3 sequence: CASSYGTSVYEQFF. DNA for the CDR3: TGTGCCAGCAGTTACGGGACTAGCGTTTATGAGCAGTTCTTC. J is TRBJ2-1 and V is TRBV6-5, with 10 bases fitting TRBD2. This CDR3 is built from 14 residues. Germline V gene lookup returns CDR1 MNHEY and CDR2 SVGAGI. V gave up 2 bases and J gave up 8 bases; unmatched junction bases: 3.

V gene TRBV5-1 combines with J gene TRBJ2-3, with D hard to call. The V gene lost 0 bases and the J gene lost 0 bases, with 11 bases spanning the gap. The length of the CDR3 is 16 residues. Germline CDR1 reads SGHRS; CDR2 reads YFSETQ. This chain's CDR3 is CASSLVWPSSTDTQYF. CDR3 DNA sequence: TGCGCCAGCAGCTTGGTTTGGCCATCTAGCACAGATACGCAGTATTTT.

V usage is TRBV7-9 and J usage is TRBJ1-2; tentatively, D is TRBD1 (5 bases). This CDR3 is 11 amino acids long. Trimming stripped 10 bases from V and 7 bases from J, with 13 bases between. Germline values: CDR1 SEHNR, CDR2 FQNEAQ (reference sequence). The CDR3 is CATRGEGGYTF. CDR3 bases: TGTGCCACCCGGGGGGAGGGTGGCTACACCTTC.

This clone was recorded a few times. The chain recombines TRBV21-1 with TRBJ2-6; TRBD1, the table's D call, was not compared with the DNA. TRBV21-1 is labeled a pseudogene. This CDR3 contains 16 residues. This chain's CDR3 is CASTHRRCSGANVLTF. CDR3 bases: TGTGCCAGCACCCACAGACGGTGCTCTGGGGCCAACGTCCTGACTTTC.

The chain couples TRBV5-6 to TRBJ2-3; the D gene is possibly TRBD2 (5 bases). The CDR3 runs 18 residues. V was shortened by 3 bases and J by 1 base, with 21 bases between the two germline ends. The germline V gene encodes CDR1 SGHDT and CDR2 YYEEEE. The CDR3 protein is CASSSRKELGTGTDTQYF. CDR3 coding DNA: TGTGCCAGCAGCTCTAGGAAGGAACTAGGTACCGGCACAGATACGCAGTATTTT.

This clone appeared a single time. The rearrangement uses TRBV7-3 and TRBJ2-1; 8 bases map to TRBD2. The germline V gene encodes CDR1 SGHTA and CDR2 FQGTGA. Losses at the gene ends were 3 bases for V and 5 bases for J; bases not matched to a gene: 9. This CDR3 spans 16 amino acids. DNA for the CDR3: TGTGCCAGCAGCTTGGCGACTAGCGCCCAAAACAATGAGCAGTTCTTC. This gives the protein CASSLATSAQNNEQFF. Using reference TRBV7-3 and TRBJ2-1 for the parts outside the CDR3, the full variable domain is GAGVSQTPSNKVTEKGKYVELRCDPISGHTALYWYRQSLGQGPEFLIYFQGTGAADDSGLPNDRFFAVRPEGSVSTLKIQRTERGDSAVYLCASSLATSAQNNEQFFGPGTRLTVL.

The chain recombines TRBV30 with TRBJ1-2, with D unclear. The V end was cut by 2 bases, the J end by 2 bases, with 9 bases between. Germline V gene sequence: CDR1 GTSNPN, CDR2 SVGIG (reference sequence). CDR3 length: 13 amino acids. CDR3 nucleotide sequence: TGTGCCTGGAGTCATTACGGGAACTATGGCTACACCTTC. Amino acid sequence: CAWSHYGNYGYTF.

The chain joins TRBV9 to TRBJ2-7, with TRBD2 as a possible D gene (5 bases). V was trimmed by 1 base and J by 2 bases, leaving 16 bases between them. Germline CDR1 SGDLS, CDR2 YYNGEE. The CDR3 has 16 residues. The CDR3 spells CASSVSAGAGTYEQYF. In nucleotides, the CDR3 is TGTGCCAGCAGCGTATCGGCGGGCGCTGGCACCTACGAGCAGTACTTC. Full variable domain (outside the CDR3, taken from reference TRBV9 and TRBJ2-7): DSGVTQTPKHLITATGQRVTLRCSPRSGDLSVYWYQQSLDQGLQFLIQYYNGEERAKGNILERFSAQQFPDLHSELNLSSLELGDSALYFCASSVSAGAGTYEQYFGPGTRLTVT.

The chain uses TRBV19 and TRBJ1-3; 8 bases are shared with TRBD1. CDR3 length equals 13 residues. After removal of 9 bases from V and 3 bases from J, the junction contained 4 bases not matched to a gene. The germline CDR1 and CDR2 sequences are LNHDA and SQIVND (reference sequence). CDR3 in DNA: TGTGCCAGCTCGGACAGGGATGGAAACACCATATATTTT. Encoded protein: CASSDRDGNTIYF.

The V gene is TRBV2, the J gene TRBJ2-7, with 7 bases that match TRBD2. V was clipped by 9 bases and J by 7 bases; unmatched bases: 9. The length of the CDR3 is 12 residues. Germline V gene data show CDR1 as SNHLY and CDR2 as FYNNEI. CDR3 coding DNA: TGTGCCAGTGGTTCCGGGACTAAAGAGCAGTACTTC. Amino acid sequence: CASGSGTKEQYF. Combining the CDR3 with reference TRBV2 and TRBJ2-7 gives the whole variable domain EPEVTQTPSHQVTQMGQEVILRCVPISNHLYFYWYRQILGQKVEFLVSFYNNEISEKSEIFDDQFSVERPDGSNFTLKIRSTKLEDSAMYFCASGSGTKEQYFGPGTRLTVT.

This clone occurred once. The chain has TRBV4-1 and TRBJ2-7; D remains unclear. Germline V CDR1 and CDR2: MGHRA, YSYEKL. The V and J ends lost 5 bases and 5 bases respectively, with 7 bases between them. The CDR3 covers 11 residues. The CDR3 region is CASSGPHEQYF. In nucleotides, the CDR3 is TGCGCCAGCAGCGGGCCTCACGAGCAGTACTTC.

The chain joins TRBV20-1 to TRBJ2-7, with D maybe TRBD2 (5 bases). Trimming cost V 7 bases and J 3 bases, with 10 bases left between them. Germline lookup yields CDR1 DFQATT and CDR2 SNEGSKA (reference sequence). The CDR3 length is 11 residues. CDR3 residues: CSGGSLYEQYF. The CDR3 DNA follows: TGCAGTGGAGGGTCTCTCTACGAGCAGTACTTC.

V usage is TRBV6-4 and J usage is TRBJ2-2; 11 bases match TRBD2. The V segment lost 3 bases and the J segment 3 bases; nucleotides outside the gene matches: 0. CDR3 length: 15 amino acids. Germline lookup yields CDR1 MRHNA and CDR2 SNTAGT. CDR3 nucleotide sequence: TGTGCCAGCAGTGAACTAGCGGGGGACACCGGGGAGCTGTTTTTT. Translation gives CASSELAGDTGELFF.

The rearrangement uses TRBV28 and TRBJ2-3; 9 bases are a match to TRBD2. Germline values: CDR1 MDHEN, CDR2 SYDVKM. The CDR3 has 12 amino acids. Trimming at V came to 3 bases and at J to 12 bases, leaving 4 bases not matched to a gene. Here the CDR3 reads CASSLREGLQYF. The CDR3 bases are TGTGCCAGCAGTTTGCGGGAGGGCCTCCAGTATTTT.

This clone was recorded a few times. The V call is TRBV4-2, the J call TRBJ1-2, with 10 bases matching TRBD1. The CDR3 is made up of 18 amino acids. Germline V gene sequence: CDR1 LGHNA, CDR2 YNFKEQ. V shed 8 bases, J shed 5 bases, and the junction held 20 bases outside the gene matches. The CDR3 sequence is CASSPKGLTGGANYGYTF. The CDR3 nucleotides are TGTGCCAGCTCGCCAAAAGGACTGACAGGGGGCGCGAATTATGGCTACACCTTC.

CDR3 region: CASSSLPHLTSATYEQYF. CDR3 nucleotide sequence: TGTGCCAGCAGCTCATTACCCCACCTGACTAGCGCGACCTACGAGCAGTACTTC. V usage is TRBV7-6 and J usage is TRBJ2-5, with TRBD2 identical over 8 bases. The DNA end favors TRBJ2-7, so the J call may be wrong. Looked up from germline, CDR1 is SGHVS and CDR2 is FNYEAQ. The CDR3 length is 18 residues.

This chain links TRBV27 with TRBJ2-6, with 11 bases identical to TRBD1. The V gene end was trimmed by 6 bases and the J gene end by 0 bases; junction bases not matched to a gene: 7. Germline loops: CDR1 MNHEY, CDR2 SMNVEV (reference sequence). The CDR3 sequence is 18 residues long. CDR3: CASSATGTGGSGANVLTF. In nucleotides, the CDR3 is TGTGCCAGCAGCGCGACCGGGACAGGGGGCTCTGGGGCCAACGTCCTGACTTTC.